The sequence of this T cell receptor beta chain was determined in a study of control samples from healthy donors and cancer patients. Trimming took off 0 bases at V and 0 bases at J, with 5 bases between the two ends. The length of the CDR3 is 14 residues. Germline values: CDR1 MNHEY, CDR2 SVGAGI. Sequenced by immunoSEQ multiplex PCR; TCRdb stores in-frame clones only, minus some. The sample lists 75,000 to 100,000 clones, just under 95% occurring once. The sequencing input was blood. The sequence was obtained from a human donor in good health. The donor label of this sample is uncertain. The chain recombines TRBV6-5 with TRBJ1-1; D not certain. CDR3 protein: CASSYSNMNTEAFF. The CDR3 DNA reads as TGTGCCAGCAGTTACTCGAACATGAACACTGAAGCTTTCTTT.